This T cell receptor beta chain was recovered during a study of identifying expanded T cells in peripheral blood (dated by TCRdb to the late 2010s). About the investigation overall: Technical replicates were generated by sequencing separate aliquots of the same genomic DNA pool, with four replicates compared pairwise.

Points the paper makes about the study in general: The authors expected biological variance in healthy repertoires might increase further over much longer intervals such as months to years. The binomial model flagged 0.9 to 1.5 differentially abundant clones between technical replicates, compared with 15 to 17 over roughly 2 weeks and 19 over roughly 4 weeks. In all healthy donors, the variance in clone template counts between samples taken approximately 15 days apart rose significantly as total template count increased. The beta-binomial model significantly reduced the number of clones called differentially abundant and the false-positive rate across all healthy-donor time intervals.

V loses 3 bases at its end and J loses 6 bases; junction bases beyond the gene matches: 3. Counted from cysteine to phenylalanine, this CDR3 has 14 amino acids. Kept here is only the CDR3 DNA, which spans 42 bases and is read in frame from base 1. The germline V gene yields SGDLS for CDR1 and YYNGEE for CDR2. No immune events such as infections were documented for the healthy donors during the collection period. Time-dependent variance in a beta-binomial model of T-cell clone differential abundance was calibrated using healthy-donor blood repertoires as a training cohort. The training cohort comprised approximately 10 healthy donors, 3 female and 7 male. The donors were between roughly 25 and 70 years old, with an average age of about 45 years. Whole blood, obtained from a commercial supplier, was collected from each healthy donor at three time points spaced around two weeks apart. Genomic DNA was extracted from unsorted whole blood for immunosequencing.

TCRbeta CDR3 regions were profiled by bias-controlled multiplex PCR amplification of genomic DNA with the immunoSEQ Assay. The authors' pipeline ran thus. The absolute abundance of each unique TCRbeta CDR3 region was quantified after sequences were collapsed and filtered. Differential abundance was tested with a binomial (Fisher-equivalent) model and with a beta-binomial model adding time-dependent variance fitted from healthy donors. Clones with fewer than 5 combined templates were excluded, and clones with Benjamini-Hochberg FDR below 0.01 were called differentially abundant. The form v = (b*log(k)+a)^2 was used to model beta-binomial variance as a function of total template count across the two samples. TCRdb took this table from immuneACCESS and kept in-frame rearrangements with V and J called. Such tables lack part of the clones; where checked against another copy, unresolved V genes explain under half of the gap, and the rest is unexplained. That table supplies the V and J calls and clone size; D and trimming were determined from the DNA. The sample contains fewer than 80,000 clones, around 86% of them found a single time. The ten largest clones take up 15% to 20% of the sample.

As concerns this clone: Its antigen has not been determined. No base-level quality is on record; no much larger clone is a single base apart.

Sequenced input: blood. This chain joins TRBV9 to TRBJ2-5; the junction holds 12 bases that match TRBD2. The sequence was obtained from a person aged 18 to 70 in good health. CDR3 loop: CASSATSGGQTQYF. The DNA sequence is given as TGTGCCAGCAGCGCGACTAGCGGGGGTCAGACCCAGTACTTC.